This TCR beta chain was identified in a study of shared clonotypes between healthy human individuals. Study in general: For every donor, three CD4 naive, three CD4 memory, two CD8 naive and one CD8 memory plates were used. Study outcomes and limitations: Shared clonotypes: approximately 4.5% naive CD4, roughly 3.5% naive CD8, about 2.2% memory CD4, 0.35% to 0.5% memory CD8. Generally, naive subsets (rather than memory subsets) showed larger estimated richness.

As to this clone: Its specificity is not known.

Sequenced by immunoSEQ multiplex PCR; TCRdb stores in-frame clones only, minus some. The top ten hold around 1% of the sample, which has roughly 1,800,000 clones, over 85% seen once. Terminally differentiated effector memory CD45RA+ cells were excluded from the naive CD8 cells, which were CD45RO-negative and positively selected for CCR7. Germline V CDR1 and CDR2: SEHNR, FQNEAQ (reference sequence). The CDR3 contains 15 residues. V shed 4 bases and J shed 1 base, with 13 bases lying between them. The gene calls are TRBV7-9 and TRBJ2-5; D ambiguous. The sequence came from a man aged 18 to 29 in good health. The sample was naive CD8+ T cells sorted from blood. CDR3 protein: CASSSRLSSQETQYF. The CDR3 bases are TGTGCCAGCAGCTCCCGCCTCTCGAGCCAAGAGACCCAGTACTTC.